The present T cell receptor beta chain was sequenced within a study of vaccination and CD4 T cells after COVID-19. Germline V gene lookup returns CDR1 DFQATT and CDR2 SNEGSKA (reference sequence). Trimming left V 6 bases short and J 4 bases short, with 24 bases between. This CDR3 has 16 residues. The treatment is: roughly ten-day PBMC culture with coronavirus spike peptide pools or control peptides (ViraFEST assay). Oncomine TCR Beta short-read sequencing was applied to DNA from cultured CD4+ T cells. Using its own MiXCR run on the PCR reads, TCRdb lists one record per CDR3 protein. The data contain around 15,000 distinct CDR3 sequences, roughly 59% of them singletons. A few counts support this clonotype. What it binds is unknown.

The material sequenced was CD4+ T cells from blood, cultured in vitro, taken after SARS-CoV-2 vaccination. This chain links TRBV20-1 with TRBJ1-2; weak D call: TRBD1 (6 bases). This receptor was obtained from a human donor who had recovered from COVID-19. The CDR3, as DNA: TGCAGTGCGGGAAGCGGTAGGAGGGGGGGCGGCTATGGCTACACCTTC. Its translation is CSAGSGRRGGGYGYTF.